One sample yielded the 2 T cell receptor beta chains listed below, sequenced in a study of T cells in Graves' hyperthyroidism and ophthalmopathy. Researchers took RNA transcripts and amplified the TCR beta CDR3 regions from them. A set of HTBI primers served as the primers for a first-round RT-PCR of the TCR CDR3. TCRdb fed the multiplex PCR reads into MiXCR, producing one record per CDR3 protein. This sample has some 600,000 distinct CDR3 sequences, with approximately 15% found just once. The sequenced material came from blood. These receptors originate from a woman aged 25-40 years with Graves' hyperthyroidism that later progressed to Graves' ophthalmopathy.

In its sample, this clonotype was seen many times. This chain links TRBV5-1 with TRBJ2-1; D is undetermined. Germline V gene data show CDR1 as SGHRS and CDR2 as YFSETQ. This CDR3 region has 12 residues. Trimming shortened V by 0 bases and J by 10 bases, and 8 bases separated the two germline ends. The CDR3 DNA is TGCGCCAGCAGCTTGGGCTTGAGGGAGCAGTTCTTC. Translation gives CASSLGLREQFF.

This clonotype has a handful of counts. The genes are TRBV6-9 and TRBJ1-2, with 9 bases that match TRBD1. Germline-derived CDR1 and CDR2 are MNHGY and SVAAGI. The CDR3 covers 13 residues. J was trimmed by 8 bases and V by 6 bases; bases with no gene match: 7. Written as DNA, the CDR3 is TGTGCCAGCAGATTACAGGGGGCTGGAGGCTACACCTTC. Its protein is CASRLQGAGGYTF.